This passage covers 24 T cell receptor beta chains from one sample sequenced in a study of cytomegalovirus exposure and HLA in healthy donors. With 60 Vbeta and 13 Jbeta primers, the PCR was carried out. TCRdb keeps only in-frame clones here, not all; method: immunoSEQ multiplex PCR. The table shows 150,000 to 200,000 clones, with roughly 82% occurring only once. The sequencing sample was made of PBMCs. Receptors originate from a man aged 40-50 years in good health and CMV-seronegative.

V usage is TRBV28 and J usage is TRBJ2-7; 8 bases are a match to TRBD1. CDR1 MDHEN and CDR2 SYDVKM come from the germline V gene. The CDR3 has 17 amino acids. J lost 3 bases, V lost 2 bases, and 12 bases had no gene match. CDR3 region: CASSLNGWGQECYEQYF. The DNA of the CDR3 is TGTGCCAGCAGTTTAAACGGTTGGGGACAGGAATGCTACGAGCAGTACTTC.

The chain employs TRBV4-2 and TRBJ2-1, with 16 bases aligning to TRBD2. The CDR3 loop spans 18 amino acids. The junction had 7 bases not matched to a gene; V was cut back by 0 bases and J by 8 bases. Germline V gene lookup returns CDR1 LGHNA and CDR2 YNFKEQ. CDR3 coding DNA: TGTGCCAGCAGCCAAGATTTGGGGACTAGCGGGAGGGCCGATGAGCAGTTCTTC. Residues: CASSQDLGTSGRADEQFF.

In its sample, this clone was seen once. The rearrangement links TRBV9 to TRBJ1-2, with D possibly matching TRBD1 (5 bases). This CDR3 is built from 15 residues. V lost 0 bases and J lost 4, with 13 bases in between. Looked up from germline, CDR1 is SGDLS and CDR2 is YYNGEE. CDR3 bases: TGTGCCAGCAGCGTAGAGGTCGGGGGGAGCTATGGCTACACCTTC. Translation: CASSVEVGGSYGYTF.

The chain uses TRBV27 and TRBJ2-5; D possibly corresponds to TRBD2 (5 bases). Per the germline V gene, CDR1 is MNHEY and CDR2 is SMNVEV (reference sequence). The CDR3 extends over 15 amino acids. V gave up 4 bases and J gave up 4 bases, with 16 bases separating them. The CDR3: CASSWLGAGGETQYF. CDR3 coding DNA: TGTGCCAGCAGTTGGCTGGGAGCAGGAGGAGAGACCCAGTACTTC.

The chain couples TRBV6-1 to TRBJ2-3; D perhaps matches TRBD1 (5 bases). Trimming removed 7 bases at V and 6 bases at J, with 17 bases between. The CDR3 is made up of 14 amino acids. Germline loops: CDR1 MNHNS, CDR2 SASEGT. CDR3 nucleotide sequence: TGTGCCAGCACCTCGGACATCTTCCCGGATACGCAGTATTTT. This codes for CASTSDIFPDTQYF.

This chain joins TRBV5-1 and TRBJ2-1; D might be TRBD1 (7 bases). Per germline, CDR1 SGHRS and CDR2 YFSETQ. The CDR3 covers 15 residues. V lost 7 bases and J lost 0, with 14 bases in between. The CDR3 is CASFPGDSSYNEQFF. In nucleotides, the CDR3 is TGCGCCAGCTTCCCGGGGGACAGCTCCTACAATGAGCAGTTCTTC.

This chain connects TRBV27 to TRBJ1-2, with D possibly TRBD1 on 5 matching bases. CDR3 length: 13 amino acids. Germline assignment: CDR1 MNHEY and CDR2 SMNVEV (reference sequence). The ends were cut back, 6 bases at V and 4 bases at J, with 12 bases in the middle. CDR3 sequence reads: CASSQGQLYGYTF. In DNA, the CDR3 is TGTGCCAGCAGCCAGGGCCAGCTCTATGGCTACACCTTC.

In its sample, this clone was seen a few times. The genes are TRBV4-3 and TRBJ2-1, with 11 bases that match TRBD2. CDR1 LGHNA and CDR2 YSLEER come from the germline V gene. The CDR3 consists of 17 residues. J lost 7 bases, V lost 4 bases, and 12 bases had no gene match. In DNA form, the CDR3 reads TGCGCCAGCAGCCTCATTAGCGGGAGGGCGAGGGGGAATGAGCAGTTCTTC. Protein product: CASSLISGRARGNEQFF.

The genes are TRBV11-1 and TRBJ1-1; no firm D call. Per germline, CDR1 SGHAT and CDR2 FQDESV (reference sequence). The CDR3 sequence is 12 residues long. Trimming stripped 3 bases from V and 4 bases from J, with 6 bases between. CDR3 residues: CASSLRGTEAFF. The DNA for the CDR3 is TGTGCCAGCAGCTTGAGAGGCACTGAAGCTTTCTTT.

The CDR3 region has the DNA TGTGCCAGCGGACGAACGGGGGGCCTTAGAAACACCGGGGAGCTGTTTTTT. It yields the protein CASGRTGGLRNTGELFF. The chain couples TRBV7-9 to TRBJ2-2; D possibly corresponds to TRBD2 (7 bases). The germline V and J ends were trimmed by 8 bases and 2 bases, with 21 bases remaining between them. The CDR3 length is 17 residues. The germline V gene encodes CDR1 SEHNR and CDR2 FQNEAQ (reference sequence). Looking up the rest from reference TRBV7-9 and TRBJ2-2 gives the full variable domain: DTGVSQNPRHKITKRGQNVTFRCDPISEHNRLYWYRQTLGQGPEFLTYFQNEAQLEKSRLLSDRFSAERPKGSFSTLEIQRTEQGDSAMYLCASGRTGGLRNTGELFFGEGSRLTVL.

V is TRBV4-2 and J is TRBJ1-6; TRBD1 matches at 7 bases. The CDR3 runs to 17 residues. Germline trimming cut 0 bases from V and 4 bases from J; bases unmatched to any gene: 6. CDR1 is LGHNA, CDR2 YNFKEQ, per germline. CDR3 DNA: TGTGCCAGCAGCCAAGATCTAGCGGGACAGTATAATTCACCCCTCCACTTT. Amino acids: CASSQDLAGQYNSPLHF.

The rearrangement links TRBV7-8 to TRBJ2-1; 8 bases agree with TRBD1. With V trimmed by 3 bases and J by 13 bases, 5 bases remained unmatched. Germline V gene sequence: CDR1 SGHVS, CDR2 FQNEAQ. The CDR3 is made up of 12 amino acids. The CDR3 protein is CASSFDRGGQFF. Here the CDR3 DNA reads TGTGCCAGCAGCTTCGACAGGGGTGGTCAGTTCTTC.

V is TRBV5-4 and J is TRBJ2-7; 13 bases line up with TRBD2. The CDR3 loop spans 16 amino acids. Germline CDR1 reads SGHNT; CDR2 reads YYREEE (reference sequence). V lost 4 bases, J lost 7 bases, and 11 bases stayed unmatched. The CDR3 sequence: CASSPPGTSGIREQYF. The CDR3 region has the DNA TGTGCCAGCAGCCCCCCCGGGACTAGCGGGATACGGGAGCAGTACTTC.

J is TRBJ1-3 and V is TRBV6-6; D is possibly TRBD1 (5 bases). This CDR3 is built from 14 residues. Per germline, CDR1 MNHNY and CDR2 SVGAGI (reference sequence). Trimming cost V 2 bases and J 2 bases, with 7 bases left between them. The CDR3 spells CASSYPGAGNTIYF. Written as DNA, the CDR3 is TGTGCCAGCAGTTACCCGGGGGCTGGAAACACCATATATTTT.

The rearrangement joins TRBV27 to TRBJ2-3, with TRBD2 matching over 7 bases. Trimming at V came to 4 bases and at J to 1 base, leaving 11 bases not matched to a gene. From germline, CDR1 is MNHEY and CDR2 SMNVEV (reference sequence). The CDR3 extends over 17 amino acids. CDR3 in DNA: TGTGCCAGCAGTTCCGCTATCCGGGACTACCGCACAGATACGCAGTATTTT. Translated: CASSSAIRDYRTDTQYF.

V usage is TRBV7-9 and J usage is TRBJ1-6; 9 bases are shared with TRBD1. Per the germline V gene, CDR1 is SEHNR and CDR2 is FQNEAQ (reference sequence). V lost 8 bases, J lost 7 bases, and 3 bases stayed unmatched. The CDR3 is made up of 13 amino acids. CDR3 loop: CASGTGYNSPLHF. Written as DNA, the CDR3 is TGTGCCAGCGGGACAGGGTACAATTCACCCCTCCACTTT. Based on the CDR3 plus reference TRBV7-9 and TRBJ1-6, the full variable domain is DTGVSQNPRHKITKRGQNVTFRCDPISEHNRLYWYRQTLGQGPEFLTYFQNEAQLEKSRLLSDRFSAERPKGSFSTLEIQRTEQGDSAMYLCASGTGYNSPLHFGNGTRLTVT.

The rearrangement joins TRBV2 to TRBJ1-1, with 7 bases fitting TRBD1. This CDR3 comprises 14 residues. V shed 2 bases and J 7 bases; nucleotides not matched to a gene: 7. The V gene's germline CDR1 is SNHLY and CDR2 FYNNEI. The CDR3 loop reads CASSERRGEIEAFF. The CDR3 nucleotides read TGTGCCAGCAGTGAACGCAGGGGGGAGATTGAAGCTTTCTTT.

The J gene is TRBJ1-1, the V gene TRBV5-8; the D is unclear. Germline-derived CDR1 and CDR2 are SGHTS and YDEGEE. V was pared by 2 bases and J by 1 base, with 15 bases between. The CDR3 covers 16 residues. CDR3 residues: CASSFVSQSGNTEAFF. Here the CDR3 DNA reads TGTGCCAGCAGCTTCGTGTCACAGAGCGGGAACACTGAAGCTTTCTTT.

V usage is TRBV7-6 and J usage is TRBJ2-7; tentatively, D is TRBD2 (6 bases). The CDR3 loop spans 15 amino acids. The V end was cut by 0 bases, the J end by 3 bases, with 12 bases between. Germline CDR1 reads SGHVS; CDR2 reads FNYEAQ. CDR3: CASSLAAGLHYEQYF. CDR3 nucleotides: TGTGCCAGCAGCTTAGCGGCGGGGCTTCACTACGAGCAGTACTTC.

The V call is TRBV6-1, the J call TRBJ1-1; 7 bases match TRBD1. The V segment lost 5 bases and the J segment 0 bases; nucleotides outside the gene matches: 6. The CDR3 runs to 15 residues. Germline V lookup: CDR1 MNHNS, CDR2 SASEGT. CDR3: CASSQDRSLNTEAFF. CDR3 coding DNA: TGTGCCAGCAGTCAGGACAGGTCTTTGAACACTGAAGCTTTCTTT.

This clone was counted between two and nine times. This rearrangement joins TRBV15 to TRBJ1-1, with unresolved D. CDR3 length: 12 amino acids. Germline lookup yields CDR1 LNHNV and CDR2 YYDKDF (reference sequence). V was clipped by 4 bases and J by 4 bases, with 7 bases between them. The CDR3: CATSNRGTEAFF. In nucleotides, the CDR3 is TGTGCCACCAGCAACCGGGGCACTGAAGCTTTCTTT.

This chain joins TRBV11-3 and TRBJ2-5, with 10 bases that match TRBD2. The CDR3 runs 16 residues. Germline V gives CDR1 SGHNT, CDR2 YENEEA. V gave up 1 base and J gave up 4 bases; unmatched junction bases: 6. The CDR3 DNA follows: TGTGCCAGCAGCTTAGTGTCTAGCGGGGGAGGAGAGACCCAGTACTTC. It yields the protein CASSLVSSGGGETQYF.

As for this clone: One junction end disagrees with the germline gene, perhaps due to a read error. This chain links TRBV7-7 with TRBJ2-5, with 13 bases identical to TRBD2. The CDR3 runs 15 residues. Per the germline V gene, CDR1 is SSHAT and CDR2 is FNYEAQ (reference sequence). CDR3 nucleotides: TGTGCTAGCAGCCAGGGACTAGCGGGGCAAGAGACCCAGTACTTC. It translates to CASSQGLAGQETQYF.

This chain links TRBV4-2 with TRBJ2-5, with 8 bases lining up with TRBD1. The V and J ends lost 1 base and 3 bases, in that order; junction bases with no gene match: 10. Germline V gene sequence: CDR1 LGHNA, CDR2 YNFKEQ. The CDR3 runs 17 residues. CDR3 nucleotide sequence: TGTGCCAGCAGCCAAGGCGACAGGGGACTCCGAAAAGAGACCCAGTACTTC. Translation: CASSQGDRGLRKETQYF.